These 5 T cell receptor beta chains were sequenced from one sample in a study of blood T cell repertoires in COVID-19. Profiling relied on immunoSEQ multiplex PCR, and the TCRdb table lists in-frame clones only, not all of them. Here the sample spans roughly 49,000 clones, more than 80% being singletons. The specimen was peripheral blood. The source of these receptors is a man aged 55 to 70 with COVID-19, enrolled during active disease.

This chain links TRBV2 with TRBJ1-6; possible D gene TRBD1, 5 bases. Germline V gene data show CDR1 as SNHLY and CDR2 as FYNNEI. The V end lost 4 bases, the J end lost 3 bases, and 13 bases lay between the germline ends. CDR3 length: 16 residues. The CDR3 is CASSGQNSYYNSPLHF. The DNA of the CDR3 is TGTGCCAGCAGTGGACAGAATTCTTACTATAATTCACCCCTCCACTTT. Full variable domain (remainder filled in from reference TRBV2 and TRBJ1-6): EPEVTQTPSHQVTQMGQEVILRCVPISNHLYFYWYRQILGQKVEFLVSFYNNEISEKSEIFDDQFSVERPDGSNFTLKIRSTKLEDSAMYFCASSGQNSYYNSPLHFGNGTRLTVT.

V usage is TRBV15 and J usage is TRBJ1-5; perhaps TRBD1 as D (6 bases). Trimming took off 1 base at V and 2 bases at J, with 18 bases between the two ends. The CDR3 runs 18 residues. CDR1 and CDR2 from the germline V gene are LNHNV and YYDKDF (reference sequence). The CDR3 DNA follows: TGTGCCACCAGCAGAGTATGGGCGGGGGGCAGAGGCAATCAGCCCCAGCATTTT. It specifies CATSRVWAGGRGNQPQHF.

This rearrangement joins TRBV4-1 to TRBJ1-4; TRBD1 agrees at 9 bases. The CDR3 contains 16 residues. Per germline, CDR1 MGHRA and CDR2 YSYEKL. V gave up 0 bases and J gave up 5 bases; unmatched junction bases: 4. The CDR3 here is CASSQDGGTGNEKLFF. CDR3 nucleotide sequence: TGCGCCAGCAGCCAAGATGGGGGGACAGGGAATGAAAAACTGTTTTTT.

V and J are TRBV9 and TRBJ1-2; maybe TRBD1 (5 bases). Per the germline V gene, CDR1 is SGDLS and CDR2 is YYNGEE. The CDR3 has 15 residues. V dropped 4 bases and J dropped 5 bases, with 18 bases sitting between them. CDR3 sequence (DNA): TGTGCCAGCAGCCTAACAGAAAATACAGGATATGGCTACACCTTC. It encodes CASSLTENTGYGYTF. Supplemented by reference TRBV9 and TRBJ1-2, the full variable domain reads DSGVTQTPKHLITATGQRVTLRCSPRSGDLSVYWYQQSLDQGLQFLIQYYNGEERAKGNILERFSAQQFPDLHSELNLSSLELGDSALYFCASSLTENTGYGYTFGSGTRLTVV.

The V and J genes are TRBV21-1 and TRBJ1-5; the D segment call TRBD1 is taken from the table without a DNA check. TRBV21-1 is noted as a pseudogene. The CDR3 consists of 15 residues. CDR3 sequence reads: CASSNRGAGNQPQHF. The CDR3 nucleotides read TGTGCCAGCAGCAACAGGGGAGCCGGCAATCAGCCCCAGCATTTT.